This record covers a single T cell receptor beta chain. What it binds is not known. The sample's treatment: 19 received Ad26.COV2.S at low or high dose, single or two shots; several received placebo; per-sample allocation not given. Collection of samples fell on day 63 after the first vaccine or placebo injection. Spike of the Wuhan-strain SARS-CoV-2 was expressed by an Ad26 vector, which formed the vaccine. This entry is derived from a study of Ad26.COV2.S vaccination and SARS-CoV-2 variants. CDR3 length equals 14 residues. The V end lost 5 bases, the J end lost 8 bases, and 16 bases lay between the germline ends. The germline V gene has CDR1 SEHNR and CDR2 FQNEAQ (reference sequence). The study, taken as a whole, reports: Spike-specific CD8+ and CD4+ T cell responses reportedly showed substantial breadth after vaccination.

Generated by immunoSEQ multiplex PCR, the TCRdb table keeps only in-frame clones and is missing some. The sample has 350,000 to 600,000 clones, about 88% seen once. The chain carries TRBV7-9 and TRBJ2-1, with D maybe TRBD1 (6 bases). The TCR comes from a person aged 18-65 years who received the Ad26.COV2.S COVID-19 vaccine or a placebo. This specimen was peripheral blood, taken in a trial of Ad26.COV2.S vaccine versus placebo. CDR3 protein: CASSPSQGSDEQFF. The DNA for the CDR3 is TGTGCCAGCAGCCCATCACAGGGTAGCGATGAGCAGTTCTTC. The full variable domain, its missing parts supplied by reference TRBV7-9 and TRBJ2-1, is DTGVSQNPRHKITKRGQNVTFRCDPISEHNRLYWYRQTLGQGPEFLTYFQNEAQLEKSRLLSDRFSAERPKGSFSTLEIQRTEQGDSAMYLCASSPSQGSDEQFFGPGTRLTVL.